The T cell receptor beta chain under discussion was sequenced for a study of TIL therapy for anti-PD-1-resistant metastatic lung cancer. Sequencing used immunoSEQ v3. Some clones are missing from TCRdb's copy, which holds only in-frame ones; the method was immunoSEQ multiplex PCR. Of more than 15,000 clones detected, around 82% appear once; the ten largest clones hold 2.2%. Unmatched junction bases numbered 6, after V lost 6 bases and J lost 2 bases. This CDR3 spans 14 amino acids. The germline gives CDR1 MGHRA, CDR2 YSYEKL. Time point in this sample: pre-treatment sample, taken before nivolumab and TIL therapy.

The sequences come from blood, collected at baseline. This clonotype originated in a person aged 25 to 80 with non-small cell lung cancer. The chain combines TRBV4-1 with TRBJ1-2, with TRBD1 matching 7 bases. CDR3 in amino acids: CASRKPGQNYGYTF. Written as DNA, the CDR3 is TGCGCCAGCAGGAAACCGGGACAGAACTATGGCTACACCTTC.